The 10 T cell receptor beta chains reported below all come from one sample, sequenced in a study of cytotoxic CD8 clonotypes in ibrutinib-treated CLL. Repertoires were generated with immunoSEQ multiplex PCR, while TCRdb's copy carries only in-frame clones and drops some. The profile shows about 68,000 clones, 90% of them singletons. Material: PBMCs, obtained after 12 months of ibrutinib treatment. These receptors came from a human donor with chronic lymphocytic leukemia.

The table lists this clone with a count of one. This chain links TRBV28 with TRBJ1-1, with TRBD1 as a possible D gene (5 bases). Trimming stripped 2 bases from V and 8 bases from J, with 21 bases between. Germline V CDR1 and CDR2: MDHEN, SYDVKM. CDR3 length: 16 residues. The CDR3 DNA follows: TGTGCCAGCAGTTTAGGGCCAGGGCACGTCTCCTCAGAAGCTTTCTTT. Residues: CASSLGPGHVSSEAFF.

The rearrangement joins TRBV4-2 to TRBJ2-2; tentative D call: TRBD2 (6 bases). The V gene lost 2 bases and the J gene lost 6 bases, with 10 bases spanning the gap. Germline V gene sequence: CDR1 LGHNA, CDR2 YNFKEQ. This CDR3 region has 14 residues. CDR3 coding DNA: TGTGCCAGCAGCCAAATGCGCGGGGCCGGGGAGCTGTTTTTT. It codes for CASSQMRGAGELFF.

This clone is a singleton in its sample. V and J are TRBV29-1 and TRBJ2-7; the D gene is possibly TRBD2 (5 bases). Trimming left V 2 bases short and J 2 bases short, with 7 bases between. The CDR3 has 12 residues. Per the germline V gene, CDR1 is SQVTM and CDR2 is ANQGSEA. The CDR3 DNA reads TGCAGCGTTGAACGGGATACCTACGAGCAGTACTTC. This encodes CSVERDTYEQYF.

The chain carries TRBV18 and TRBJ1-1; D not resolved. V gave up 8 bases and J gave up 1 base, with 2 bases separating them. In germline, CDR1 is KGHSH, CDR2 LQKENI. This CDR3 has 10 residues. The CDR3 is CASQNTEAFF. CDR3 bases: TGTGCCAGCCAGAACACTGAAGCTTTCTTT.

The chain joins TRBV7-9 to TRBJ2-1, with 13 bases fitting TRBD2. J lost 1 base, V lost 5 bases, and 11 bases had no gene match. Germline values: CDR1 SEHNR, CDR2 FQNEAQ (reference sequence). The CDR3 length is 19 residues. The CDR3 DNA is TGTGCCAGCAGCCGACTTAGGACTAGCGGGAGCCCATCCTACAATGAGCAGTTCTTC. Protein: CASSRLRTSGSPSYNEQFF.

This clone appeared a single time. The chain has TRBV6-4 and TRBJ2-1; 7 nucleotides match TRBD1. Germline lookup yields CDR1 MRHNA and CDR2 SNTAGT. The junction had 19 bases not matched to a gene; V was cut back by 11 bases and J by 9 bases. The CDR3 is 15 amino acids. The CDR3 sequence is CARTPGQILRSEQFF. The DNA for the CDR3 is TGTGCCCGAACCCCGGGACAGATCCTACGTAGTGAGCAGTTCTTC.

The chain joins TRBV6-5 to TRBJ1-2, with TRBD1 matching over 8 bases. Germline assignment: CDR1 MNHEY and CDR2 SVGAGI. V lost 5 bases to trimming and J lost 4 bases; unmatched junction nucleotides: 6. The CDR3 runs to 14 residues. CDR3 nucleotide sequence: TGTGCCAGCAGTGGACAGGGTTGGGCCTATGGCTACACCTTC. It is translated as CASSGQGWAYGYTF.

The J gene is TRBJ2-7, the V gene TRBV4-2; TRBD2 aligns across 8 bases. The CDR3 has 15 residues. The germline V gene encodes CDR1 LGHNA and CDR2 YNFKEQ. V lost 1 base to trimming and J lost 4 bases; unmatched junction nucleotides: 6. As DNA, the CDR3 is TGTGCCAGCAGCCAAGCGGAAAAGCGGGGGTACGAGCAGTACTTC. Its translation: CASSQAEKRGYEQYF.

This rearrangement joins TRBV28 to TRBJ1-3; D is ambiguous. Trimming removed 5 bases at V and 3 bases at J, with 5 bases between. CDR1 and CDR2 (germline): MDHEN, SYDVKM. The CDR3 is 12 residues long. CDR3 protein: CASSTIGNTIYF. CDR3 nucleotide sequence: TGTGCCAGCAGTACCATTGGAAACACCATATATTTT.

This chain uses TRBV11-3 with TRBJ1-1; 8 positions match TRBD1. After removal of 5 bases from V and 4 bases from J, the junction contained 6 bases not matched to a gene. CDR1 and CDR2 (germline): SGHNT, YENEEA. CDR3 length: 14 residues. In DNA form, the CDR3 reads TGTGCCAGCAGCCCGGCAGGGGGCGTCACTGAAGCTTTCTTT. This translates into CASSPAGGVTEAFF.